This T cell receptor (beta chain) was found in a study of shared clonotypes between healthy human individuals. Study at large: A donor's plate count was three for CD4 naive and three for CD4 memory; CD8 naive had two and CD8 memory one. Points from the study as a whole: Enrolling few donors narrowed the genetic and exposure-history diversity that was represented.

As to this clone: Its specificity is unknown.

Looked up from germline, CDR1 is SGHDT and CDR2 is YYEEEE. V lost 3 bases and J 6 bases, leaving 12 bases between the germline ends. The CDR3 is 13 residues long. Naive CD8 cells comprised CD45RO-negative, CCR7-positively selected cells, excluding terminally differentiated effector memory CD45RA+ cells. Healthy HIV-negative adults without recent acute infections or vaccinations served as donors. Sequencing used immunoSEQ multiplex PCR; TCRdb keeps in-frame clones, though not all of them. The table records approximately 1.9 million clones, approximately 92% of them present only once. The clonotype originates from a young man in good health. Some clones in this sample may be carry-over from other donors' samples. The chain combines TRBV5-6 with TRBJ1-1, with D hard to call. Sequences were obtained from naive CD8+ T cells from PBMCs. The CDR3 reads CASSSDPEAEAFF. The DNA of the CDR3 is TGTGCCAGCAGCTCGGACCCAGAGGCTGAAGCTTTCTTT.